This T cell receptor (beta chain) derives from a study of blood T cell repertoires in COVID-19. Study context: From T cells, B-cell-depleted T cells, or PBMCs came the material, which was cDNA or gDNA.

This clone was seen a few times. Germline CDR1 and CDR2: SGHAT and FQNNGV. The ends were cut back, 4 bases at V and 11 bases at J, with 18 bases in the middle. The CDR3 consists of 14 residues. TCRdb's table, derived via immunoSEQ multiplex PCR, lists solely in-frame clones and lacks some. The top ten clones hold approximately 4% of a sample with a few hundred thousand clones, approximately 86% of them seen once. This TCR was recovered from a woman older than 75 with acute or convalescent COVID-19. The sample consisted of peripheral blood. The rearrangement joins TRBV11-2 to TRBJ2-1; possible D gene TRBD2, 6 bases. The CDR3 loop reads CASSSTGTSPQQFF. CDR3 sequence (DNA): TGTGCCAGCAGCTCGACGGGGACTTCCCCCCAGCAGTTCTTC. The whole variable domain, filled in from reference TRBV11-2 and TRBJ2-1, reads EAGVAQSPRYKIIEKRQSVAFWCNPISGHATLYWYQQILGQGPKLLIQFQNNGVVDDSQLPKDRFSAERLKGVDSTLKIQPAKLEDSAVYLCASSSTGTSPQQFFGPGTRLTVL.